This TCR beta chain is drawn from a study of shared clonotypes between healthy human individuals. As for the study in general: The people who gave samples were two women and three men aged 18 to 49.

Only in-frame clones appear in the TCRdb table, and some are missing; sequencing was by immunoSEQ multiplex PCR. Of about 2.2 million clones detected, about 94% appear once; the ten largest clones hold less than 2%. CD45RO-negative, CCR7-selected cells formed the naive CD8 fraction, which excluded terminally differentiated effector memory CD45RA+ cells. Everyone who donated was a Caucasian adult who lived in Nashville, Tennessee. Turning to this clone: No antigen is known for it.

General study results and limits: Rarefaction exposed incomplete sorted-subset sequencing despite large depth. Four donors had roughly 5.2% of their naive CD4 clonotypes in common.

V was cut by 5 bases and J by 0 bases, with 11 bases left in between. Germline V gives CDR1 LGHNA, CDR2 YNFKEQ. This CDR3 contains 15 residues. The V call is TRBV4-2, the J call TRBJ1-3, with D hard to call. The sequence came from a man aged 18 to 29 in good health. Some clones in this sample may be carry-over from other donors' samples. The sample taken for sequencing was naive CD8+ T cells from PBMCs. In DNA, the CDR3 is TGTGCCAGCAGCGCCGCTGGTATCTCTGGAAACACCATATATTTT. Protein product: CASSAAGISGNTIYF.